This T cell receptor (beta chain) was sequenced during a study of cytomegalovirus exposure and HLA in healthy donors. PCR involved 60 Vbeta and 13 Jbeta primers. Data came from immunoSEQ multiplex PCR; TCRdb stores just in-frame clones and leaves some out. In the table there are fewer than 150,000 clones, more than 70% of which are singletons. The CDR3 covers 13 residues. Unmatched junction bases numbered 6, after V lost 6 bases and J lost 5 bases. Looked up from germline, CDR1 is SNHLY and CDR2 is FYNNEI. The sequence was obtained from a woman in her fifties or sixties in good health and CMV-seronegative. The sample consisted of PBMCs. The chain couples TRBV2 to TRBJ2-7; 8 nucleotides line up with TRBD1. The CDR3 region is CASRGLDRDEQYF. CDR3 nucleotides: TGTGCCAGCAGAGGTCTGGACAGGGACGAGCAGTACTTC.